This T cell receptor (beta chain) originates from a study of regulatory T cells in long-lasting Graves disease. Overall study results and limits: Patients with persistent Graves' had lower TCR diversity than newly diagnosed patients.

The CDR3 contains 17 residues. Between the trimmed V and J ends, which lost 0 bases and 1 base, there was a span of 13 bases. Germline V gene sequence: CDR1 SGHRS, CDR2 YFSETQ. Regarding time point: newly diagnosed GD, antithyroid drugs for less than 3 months. Isolated PBMC RNA provided the starting material for the TCR library. All patients originated from an endocrinology department located in Xi'an, China. This clonotype was counted many times. Its antigen remains unknown. Building the TCR beta libraries relied on iRepertoire HTBI primers, and CDR3 regions underwent Arm-PCR. MiXCR was run by TCRdb on the multiplex PCR reads, yielding one entry per CDR3 protein. The table has about 350,000 distinct CDR3 sequences, around 15% seen once. These records were also assigned to another study, of T cells in Graves' hyperthyroidism and ophthalmopathy. That investigation notes: Patients with uncontrolled infections, other autoimmune diseases, pregnancy or lactation were excluded. During a first-round RT-PCR of the TCR CDR3, the HTBI primer set was used.

The V call is TRBV5-1, the J call TRBJ2-2, with a weak D call TRBD2 (6 bases). The sequence derives from a woman under 30 with Graves disease. The starting material was peripheral blood mononuclear cells (PBMCs), obtained at new diagnosis, from a patient treated with antithyroid drugs. The CDR3 loop reads CASSLDGSGRNTGELFF. The DNA of the CDR3 is TGCGCCAGCAGCTTGGACGGGAGTGGAAGGAACACCGGGGAGCTGTTTTTT. Using reference TRBV5-1 and TRBJ2-2 for the parts outside the CDR3, the full variable domain is KAGVTQTPRYLIKTRGQQVTLSCSPISGHRSVSWYQQTPGQGLQFLFEYFSETQRNKGNFPGRFSGRQFSNSRSEMNVSTLELGDSALYLCASSLDGSGRNTGELFFGEGSRLTVL.